This entry concerns a single T cell receptor beta chain. This clone appeared a single time. What antigen it recognizes has not been identified. Per-base qualities were not stored, and no clone one base away is much larger. Library generation was performed with the immunoSEQ multiplex PCR assay. For the multiplex PCR, a mixture combining 60 forward primers for TCR Vbeta segments and 13 reverse primers for TCR Jbeta segments was used. The CDR3 region of rearranged TCR beta genes was amplified from genomic DNA by a multiplex PCR assay. Amplified TCR beta libraries were sequenced as 87-base-pair reads on the Illumina HiSeq System. As for the authors' bioinformatics: A later analysis counted some 80 million unique TCR beta chains across the 500 to 850 repertoires, and 10 million to 11 million of these chains were shared by at least two donors. To remove PCR and sequencing errors, raw reads were error-corrected and collapsed into unique sequences using a nearest-neighbor algorithm that merged closely related sequences. Alignment of CDR3 sequences to IMGT reference sequences was used to assign V, D and J gene segments. For a sequence to be retained, a match of at least six nucleotides to both a V gene segment and a J gene segment was required. Rearrangements were classified as productive when the CDR3 lacked stop codons and remained in frame with V and J, and all other rearrangements were classified as non-productive. CDR3 was defined by IMGT convention, running from the second conserved V-encoded cysteine to the conserved J-encoded phenylalanine. The earlier analysis of 550 to 650 of the donors excluded any sequence lacking an unambiguous match to a single V gene segment. An earlier analysis of 587 of the donors called V segments functional above 56.7% productive rearrangements and segregating when the between-donor standard deviation exceeded 5%. To diagnose cytomegalovirus status from the catalog of TCR beta chain sequences, a statistical classification framework was built. In a later analysis, TCR nucleotide sequences were compared against IMGT/GENE-DB human TR gene sequences so that V and J genes could be assigned. A later analysis assigned CDR3 sequences and most-parsimonious VDJ recombination scenarios with the TCRdist pipeline. A later analysis defined each TCR beta chain by its CDR3 amino acid sequence plus V-gene family, and excluded reads lacking a unique V-gene family. As a way to deal with suspected cross-contamination and a sequencing artifact, a later analysis dropped 640 or so nucleotide sequences that were highly shared and had low generation probability. In a later analysis, a clonal expansion index for each public chain was calculated from normalized within-repertoire ranks of inferred template counts. Generation probabilities in a later analysis came from a VDJ recombination model fitted to out-of-frame rearrangements, and those results were checked against IGoR. Hypergeometric tests were used in a later analysis to score TCR-TCR, TCR-HLA and TCR-CMV co-occurrence, with a repertoire-size bias correction applied to the TCR pairs. To estimate false discovery rates, a later analysis permuted the HLA or CMV assignments 20 times. In a later analysis, co-occurring TCRs were grouped using DBSCAN, with TCRdist sequence similarity added in when clustering inside HLA-allele-positive subsets. Repertoires with fewer than 30,000 or more than 120,000 public chains were left out of co-occurrence clustering, as were four to six repertoires with anomalous nucleotide sharing. As stored in TCRdb, this immuneACCESS dataset retains in-frame rearrangements with V and J assigned. A fraction of the clones does not appear; measured against another copy, unresolved V genes explain less than half of the discrepancy, and the remainder lacks a known reason. D and trimming come from the DNA, and the V and J calls and clone size come from that table. The sample records 200,000 to 300,000 clones, 84% of which are singletons. Of the sample, about 2% falls within the top ten clones.

The sample belongs to a study of cytomegalovirus exposure and HLA in healthy donors (dated by TCRdb to about 2017). Regarding the complete study: According to an earlier analysis of several hundred of the donors, about 179 million T cells yielded 100 million or so unique TCR beta sequences and about 300 Gb of sequence data. An early release that covered about 640 HLA-typed donors contained approximately 320 gigabases of sequencing data and approximately 85 million unique TCR sequences. Of the roughly 400 genotyped donors, over 80% were placed in the genetic ancestry cluster associated with self-reported Caucasian donors. The study aimed to test whether signatures of past pathogen exposure could be identified by cataloging public T cell receptors. The study profiled the T cell repertoires of fewer than 850 subjects by immunosequencing and related them to cytomegalovirus serostatus. Along with the approximately 700-subject first cohort, a separate validation cohort of over a hundred different subjects was used. The study combined high-throughput TCR immunosequencing, statistical association of individual TCRs with disease status, and machine learning to predict cytomegalovirus infection status. In a later analysis, previously published TCR beta repertoires from more than 500 donors were re-analyzed and high-resolution HLA genotyping was added so that TCR occurrence patterns could be studied. The later analysis used no new phenotypic data to find candidate immune exposures, relying instead on TCR beta sequences and their occurrence across donors. An earlier analysis of nearly 600 of the donors applied high-throughput TCR beta sequencing to assess whether each TCR beta V gene segment acted as functional or pseudogenic. Donor age, sex, ethnicity and CMV serostatus were collected together with the repertoire data. A later genetic analysis used genome-wide SNP genotypes for about 60% of the roughly 700 donors, treating that subset as a discovery cohort. All discovery cohort repertoires had been generated using a single sequencing platform. HLA typing covered class I and class II loci at four-digit resolution. The number of donors typed differed by locus, with roughly 620-630 for A, B, C, DRB1 and DQB1, roughly 520 for DQA1, 600 to 610 for DPA1, and approximately 470 for DPB1. Several DR-DQ haplotypes were handled as single units for association and clustering because linkage in the cohort was strong. Among around 400 genotyped donors of the cohort, an average of about 240,000 unique TCR beta nucleotide sequences was sequenced per donor, of which about 19% were non-productive. On the study overall, not on this receptor specifically: Correlated functional status among segregating V segments might reflect linkage disequilibrium, but an unknown experimental factor could not be ruled out. Because HLA typing was missing for some donors at each locus, association tests included only the typed subset. A later analysis associated about 16,000 TCR beta sequences with specific HLA alleles at a false discovery rate of 0.05. Most TCR sequences were seen in very few donors, while some public TCRs were found in many individuals. A later analysis found that TCR association rates varied across HLA loci, with DRB1 alleles showing the most associated TCRs and HLA-C alleles the fewest. In the study, approximately 150 TCR beta chains were listed as associated with cytomegalovirus. Assigning TCR associations to individual alleles was difficult when HLA alleles, especially DR and DQ, strongly co-occurred. In a later genetic analysis, fewer N-insertions in productive TCRs were reported among donors in an Asian-associated ancestry cluster than the approximately 710-donor mean. The cohort was sequenced for TCR beta chains only, and without alpha or paired-chain data the features that could be detected were limited. A later analysis found that most CMV-associated TCR beta chains appeared HLA-restricted, with HLA associations seemingly driven largely by CMV exposure. Because counts were too low, about 17 rarely observed V segments, including chromosome 9 orphons, were excluded from the earlier analysis of a few hundred of the donors. An earlier analysis of approximately 570 of the donors showed that most TCR beta V segments appeared in productive rearrangements either about 87% or about 30% of the time, which broadly matched IMGT annotations. Three of the identified cytomegalovirus-associated TCR beta chains were confirmed in vitro to be specific for cytomegalovirus antigens. The only immune exposure information available for the cohort was CMV serostatus. A cluster of highly shared sequence variants was judged likely to be a technical artifact of the sequencing pipeline. An association between a missense DCLRE1C variant and V-gene and J-gene trimming of TCR beta chains was found in a later genetic analysis and replicated in an independent cohort. In a later analysis, several top co-occurrence clusters were reported to appear linked to parvovirus B19, influenza, CMV and Epstein-Barr virus. A further reported finding was that TCR beta sequences accurately predicted the HLA-A and HLA-B alleles for most subjects in the first cohort. Compared with equally common non-associated chains, HLA-associated TCR beta chains in a later analysis were more clonally expanded and had lower generation probabilities. Presence/absence analyses assumed roughly uniform sequencing depth across donors, an assumption that may not hold. According to the authors, the approach could potentially be generalized to other disease states and immunological phenotypes. The classifier was reported to diagnose cytomegalovirus status with high specificity and sensitivity in both the original and validation cohorts.

The cohort consisted of approximately 690 healthy bone marrow donors. At the time of sampling, every cohort member was nominally healthy, though immune exposures that went unrecorded were likely present. The donor tested CMV seropositive, placing the donor among the 250 to 350 seropositive members of the cohort. A peripheral blood sample was collected from each donor, and TCR beta sequencing was performed on peripheral blood mononuclear cells. The Qiagen DNeasy Blood Extraction Kit was used to extract genomic DNA from the blood cell samples. The TCR was taken from a woman in her 40s in good health and CMV-seropositive. The sequencing input was PBMCs.

The CDR3 region has the sequence CASSDQMNTEAFF. The nucleotide sequence reads TGTGCCAGCAGTGATCAGATGAACACTGAAGCTTTCTTT. This chain joins TRBV11-1 to TRBJ1-1, with no confident D gene call. V is pared back by 6 bases and J by 0 bases, with 8 bases lying between the germline termini. The CDR3 numbers 13 residues from cysteine through phenylalanine. CDR3 DNA only is kept here, 39 bases in frame from base 1. The germline V gene (reference sequence) supplies CDR1 SGHAT and CDR2 FQDESV.